This T cell receptor beta chain is from a study of blood T cells in healthy people across ages. Study observations and caveats: Unknown CMV status may confound age-related changes in expanded clones. Observed TCR beta diversity showed a strong correlation with the percentage of naive T cells as measured by flow cytometry.

CDR1 and CDR2 from the germline V gene are DFQATT and SNEGSKA (reference sequence). CDR3 length: 15 amino acids. Trimming at V came to 0 bases and at J to 0 bases, leaving 5 bases not matched to a gene. The table lists this clonotype with a count of one. The antigen is not known. For the second PCR, which ran for about 6 to 12 cycles, a sample-barcoded 5' primer and a J-beta primer mix were used. TCRdb fed the 5' RACE reads into MiXCR, producing one record per CDR3 protein. The repertoire consists of over 550,000 distinct CDR3 sequences, with approximately 30% occurring once and the leading ten covering 15% to 19%. All donors came from Russia, were Caucasian and healthy, and spanned ages roughly 6 to 100. Researchers isolated at least 7 million PBMCs per sample.

This sequence originates from a woman aged 80 or over in good health. The sequencing sample was made of blood. This chain connects TRBV20-1 to TRBJ2-7; 7 bases align to TRBD2. This CDR3 reads CSARDRASGSYEQYF. The CDR3 region has the DNA TGCAGTGCTAGAGATCGTGCTAGCGGCTCCTACGAGCAGTACTTC.